Listed below are T cell receptor beta chains from one sample, sequenced in a study of graft-versus-host responses after intestinal transplantation. Their antigens are not known. Assay: immunoSEQ multiplex PCR; the TCRdb copy retains only in-frame clones and omits some. The top ten clones hold around 1.2% of a sample with around 100,000 clones, approximately 94% of them seen once. Sample: unstimulated CD8+ T cells sorted from spleen or lymph node cells, taken before intestinal transplant. The source is a human donor who received an intestinal transplant. The CDR3 runs from the conserved cysteine through the conserved F or W. Fields, in order: J gene, D gene, clone size, V gene, CDR3 DNA, CDR3 protein. A D gene is named only where the DNA matches it firmly. Not all rows give a size; the values are once, few, many and, for expanded clones, a class.

TRBJ1-2 NA NA TRBV9 TGTGCCAGCAGCGGTCTGGGAGGACACACCTTC CASSGLGGHTF
TRBJ2-2 NA NA TRBV5-1 TGCGCCAGCAGCTTTTCAGGGACCTTGGGCACCGGGGAGCTGTTTTTT CASSFSGTLGTGELFF
TRBJ1-3 TRBD1 NA TRBV19 TGTGCCGCAGGACAGGGAACTGGAAACACCATATATTTT CAAGQGTGNTIYF
TRBJ2-3 NA NA TRBV19 TGTGCCAGTAGTTCGGGTAGTTCCCCAGATACGCAGTATTTT CASSSGSSPDTQYF
TRBJ2-7 TRBD2 NA TRBV27 TGTGCCAGCAGTTTAGCGGGGGGGGTGAGGGAGCAGTACTTC CASSLAGGVREQYF
TRBJ1-4 TRBD1 NA TRBV13 TGTGCCAGCAGCTTTTTCGGGACAGAACCCCCTAATGAAAAACTGTTTTTT CASSFFGTEPPNEKLFF
TRBJ1-2 NA NA TRBV7-9 TGTGCCAGCAGCACAGGACAGCCCGCTAACTATGGCTACACCTTC CASSTGQPANYGYTF
TRBJ2-2 TRBD2 NA TRBV5-4 TGTGCCAGCAGCTTGGCCGGGACTAGCGGAGGGGGGGAGCTGTTTTTT CASSLAGTSGGGELFF
TRBJ2-7 NA NA TRBV30 TGTGCCTGGAGCGAATCTTACGAGCAGTACTTC CAWSESYEQYF
TRBJ2-1 NA NA TRBV13 TGTGCCAGCAGCCCACAGGGTAACTACAATGAGCAGTTCTTC CASSPQGNYNEQFF
TRBJ1-4 NA NA TRBV6-1 TGTGCCAGCAGTGAACACCCGCTCCCAGCAACTAATGAAAAACTGTTTTTT CASSEHPLPATNEKLFF
TRBJ1-4 NA few TRBV19 TGTGCCAGTAGCTCCCCCCTTGAACTGTTTTTT CASSSPLELFF
TRBJ2-1 NA NA TRBV13 TGTGCCAGCAGCTTAGGCATCTACAATGAGCAGTTCTTC CASSLGIYNEQFF
TRBJ2-1 NA NA TRBV10-2 TGCGCCAGCAGTACCGCTAATGAGCAGTTCTTC CASSTANEQFF
TRBJ1-1 NA NA TRBV19 TGTGCCAGTAGTGCTCCCCCTGAAGCTTTCTTT CASSAPPEAFF
TRBJ2-7 NA NA TRBV6-1 TGTGCCAGCAGTACCGGGGGTGACACCTACGAGCAGTACTTC CASSTGGDTYEQYF
TRBJ2-3 TRBD1 NA TRBV9 TGTGCCAGCAGCGAACAGGGGAATCTACGCACAGATACGCAGTATTTT CASSEQGNLRTDTQYF
TRBJ2-3 NA NA TRBV11-3 TGTGCCAGCAGCTCCACGACTTTCCTTCTCGATACGCAGTATTTT CASSSTTFLLDTQYF
TRBJ2-2 TRBD2 NA TRBV27 TGTGCCAGCAGTTGGGGGGGGACCACCGGGGAGCTGTTTTTT CASSWGGTTGELFF
TRBJ1-1 NA NA TRBV11-2 TGTGCCAGCAGCTCACCCGAAGGGGGGTCCGGCCCTGAAGCTTTCTTT CASSSPEGGSGPEAFF